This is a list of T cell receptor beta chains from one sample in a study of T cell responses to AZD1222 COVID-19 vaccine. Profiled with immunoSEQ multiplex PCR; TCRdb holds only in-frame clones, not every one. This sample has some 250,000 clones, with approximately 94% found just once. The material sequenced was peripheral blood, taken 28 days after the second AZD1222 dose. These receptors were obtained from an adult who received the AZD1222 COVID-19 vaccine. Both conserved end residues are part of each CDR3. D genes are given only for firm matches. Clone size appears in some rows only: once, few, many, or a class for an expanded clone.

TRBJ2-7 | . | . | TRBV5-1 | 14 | TGCGCCAGTTCCTCTGACAACACATATTACGAGCAGTACTTC | CASSSDNTYYEQYF
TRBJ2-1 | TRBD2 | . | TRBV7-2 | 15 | TGTGCCAGCCTACCCGTGGCGGGAGGGAGCAATGAGCAGTTCTTC | CASLPVAGGSNEQFF
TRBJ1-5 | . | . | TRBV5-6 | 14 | TGTGCCAGCAGCACCCGGGGGAGCAATCAGCCCCAGCATTTT | CASSTRGSNQPQHF
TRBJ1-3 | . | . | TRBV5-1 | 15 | TGCGCCAGCAGCTTGGCCGGGAACTCTGGAAACACCATATATTTT | CASSLAGNSGNTIYF
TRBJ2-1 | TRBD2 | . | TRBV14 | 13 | TGTGCCAGCAGCCAGTGGGGGGGCAATGAGCAGTTCTTC | CASSQWGGNEQFF
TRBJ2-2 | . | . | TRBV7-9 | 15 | TGTGCCAGCAGCTTACGGGAGATGGACACCGGGGAGCTGTTTTTT | CASSLREMDTGELFF
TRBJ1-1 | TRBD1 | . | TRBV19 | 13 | TGTGCCAGTAGCGACAGGGTGGGGACTGAAGCTTTCTTT | CASSDRVGTEAFF
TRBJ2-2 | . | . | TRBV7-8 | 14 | TGTGCCAGCAGCTTAGCGGGAGCGACCGGGGAGCTGTTTTTT | CASSLAGATGELFF
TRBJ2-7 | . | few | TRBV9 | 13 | TGTGCCAGCAGCCCGATGGGGAGCTACGAGCAGTACTTC | CASSPMGSYEQYF
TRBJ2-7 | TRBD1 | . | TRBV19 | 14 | TGTGCCAGTAGTCTCCGACAGGGGGCCTACGAGCAGTACTTC | CASSLRQGAYEQYF
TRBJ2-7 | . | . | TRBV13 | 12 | TGTGCCAGCAGCCCTTCGCGCTACGAGCAGTACTTC | CASSPSRYEQYF
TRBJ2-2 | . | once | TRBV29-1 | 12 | TGCAGCGTGTGGGGAGACGACGGGGAGCTGTTTTTT | CSVWGDDGELFF
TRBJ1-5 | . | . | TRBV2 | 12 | TGTGCCAGCAGTCGAACTAATCAGCCCCAGCATTTT | CASSRTNQPQHF
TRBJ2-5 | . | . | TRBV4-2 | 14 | TGTGCCAGCAGCCAAGATGGTAATAGAGAGACCCAGTACTTC | CASSQDGNRETQYF
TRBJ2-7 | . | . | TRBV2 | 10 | TGTGCCAGTAAGGAGAACGAGCAGTACTTC | CASKENEQYF
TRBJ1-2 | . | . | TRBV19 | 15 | TGTGCCAGTAGTATAGAGGTTCGGGACATCTATGGCTACACCTTC | CASSIEVRDIYGYTF
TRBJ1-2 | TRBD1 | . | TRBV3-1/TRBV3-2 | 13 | TGTGCCAGCACAAGGACAGGGTTCCATGGCTACACCTTC | CASTRTGFHGYTF
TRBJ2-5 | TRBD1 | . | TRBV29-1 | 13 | TGCAGCGTTGGACAGGGTGGCGGCGAGACCCAGTACTTC | CSVGQGGGETQYF
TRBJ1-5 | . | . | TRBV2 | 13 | TGTGCCAGCAGTGAAACCGCTAATCAGCCCCAGCATTTT | CASSETANQPQHF
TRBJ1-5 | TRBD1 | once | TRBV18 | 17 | TGTGCCAGCTCACAATACCGGGACAGACTTAGCAATCAGCCCCAGCATTTT | CASSQYRDRLSNQPQHF
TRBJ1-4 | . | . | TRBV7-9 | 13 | TGTGCCAGCAGCCGGGAGTCTAATGAAAAACTGTTTTTT | CASSRESNEKLFF
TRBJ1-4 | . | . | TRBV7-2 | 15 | TGTGCCAGCAGCTTATATGGGACCACAAATGAAAAACTGTTTTTT | CASSLYGTTNEKLFF
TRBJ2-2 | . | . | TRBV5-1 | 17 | TGCGCCAGCAGCTTGGGTGCTCGCGGAGGGGACACCGGGGAGCTGTTTTTT | CASSLGARGGDTGELFF